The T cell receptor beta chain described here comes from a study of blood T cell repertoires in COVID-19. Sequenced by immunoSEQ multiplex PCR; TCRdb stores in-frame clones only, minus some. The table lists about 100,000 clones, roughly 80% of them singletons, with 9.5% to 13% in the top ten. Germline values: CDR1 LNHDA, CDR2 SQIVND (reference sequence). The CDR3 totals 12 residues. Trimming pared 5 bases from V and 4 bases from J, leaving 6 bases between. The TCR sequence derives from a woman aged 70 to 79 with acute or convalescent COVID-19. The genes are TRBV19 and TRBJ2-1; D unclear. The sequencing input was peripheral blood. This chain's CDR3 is CASSELYNEQFF. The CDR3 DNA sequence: TGTGCCAGTAGTGAACTATACAATGAGCAGTTCTTC.